The clone carrying this TCR beta chain was detected only a few times. Trimming took 7 bases from V and 2 from J, leaving 12 bases between them. Per the germline V gene, CDR1 is DFQATT and CDR2 is SNEGSKA (reference sequence). This CDR3 comprises 13 residues. TCRdb fed the RT-PCR reads into MiXCR, producing one record per CDR3 protein. The sample has 900,000 to 1,000,000 distinct CDR3 sequences, around 17% seen once. These data originate in a study of patients and donors after allogeneic stem cell transplantation. The sequenced sample consisted of blood, either unsorted or a sorted T cell fraction (not recorded which). This TCR derives from a human donor who was either an allogeneic HSCT recipient or a stem cell or donor lymphocyte infusion donor (not recorded which). It is not recorded whose cells these are; they may come from a transplant donor. The chain employs TRBV20-1 and TRBJ1-5; D not certain. CDR3 DNA sequence: TGCAGTGTGAGACCGAGGGGCAATCAGCCCCAGCATTTT. Its translation: CSVRPRGNQPQHF.